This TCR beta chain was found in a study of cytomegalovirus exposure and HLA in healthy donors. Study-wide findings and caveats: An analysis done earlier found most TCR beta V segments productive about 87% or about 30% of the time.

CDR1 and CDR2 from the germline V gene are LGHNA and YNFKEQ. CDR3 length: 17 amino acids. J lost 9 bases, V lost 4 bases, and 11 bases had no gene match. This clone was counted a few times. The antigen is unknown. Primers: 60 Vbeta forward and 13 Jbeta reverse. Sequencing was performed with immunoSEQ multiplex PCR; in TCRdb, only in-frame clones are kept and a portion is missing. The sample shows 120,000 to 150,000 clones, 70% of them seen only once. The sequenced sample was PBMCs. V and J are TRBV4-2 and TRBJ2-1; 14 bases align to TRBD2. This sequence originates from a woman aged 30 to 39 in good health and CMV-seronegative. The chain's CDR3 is CASSRDQTSGGAVEQFF. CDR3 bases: TGTGCCAGCAGCCGCGACCAGACTAGCGGGGGGGCAGTTGAGCAGTTCTTC.